The 32 T cell receptor beta chains in this list originate from one sample, sequenced in a study of T cell changes during pregnancy in multiple sclerosis. The method was immunoSEQ multiplex PCR; TCRdb's version includes in-frame clones alone and lacks a portion of them. Counted here are about 75,000 clones, over 85% occurring once; the ten biggest clones make up roughly 0.14%. Sequences were derived from CD4+ T cells from peripheral blood mononuclear cells, sampled after pregnancy. These receptors originate from a female donor with multiple sclerosis, enrolled in a pregnancy study.

This chain links TRBV7-6 with TRBJ2-7, with 7 positions matching TRBD1. Germline-derived CDR1 and CDR2 are SGHVS and FNYEAQ. V shed 5 bases and J 4 bases; nucleotides not matched to a gene: 14. The CDR3 sequence is 16 residues long. The CDR3 region has the DNA TGTGCCAGCAGCGCAACGGACAGGTCGACAGCTTACGAGCAGTACTTC. It specifies CASSATDRSTAYEQYF. Full variable domain (remainder filled in from reference TRBV7-6 and TRBJ2-7): GAGVSQSPRYKVTKRGQDVALRCDPISGHVSLYWYRQALGQGPEFLTYFNYEAQQDKSGLPNDRFSAERPEGSISTLTIQRTEQRDSAMYRCASSATDRSTAYEQYFGPGTRLTVT.

The chain combines TRBV9 with TRBJ2-1, with D possibly being TRBD2 (5 bases). This CDR3 spans 14 amino acids. The germline V and J ends were trimmed by 0 bases and 7 bases, with 11 bases remaining between them. Per germline, CDR1 SGDLS and CDR2 YYNGEE. CDR3 bases: TGTGCCAGCAGCGTAGATGGTAGCGCGAATGAGCAGTTCTTC. It specifies CASSVDGSANEQFF.

This clone was found once. J is TRBJ2-1 and V is TRBV27, with 13 bases fitting TRBD2. The CDR3 contains 15 residues. V dropped 4 bases and J dropped 5; count of bases not matched to a gene: 2. The V gene's germline CDR1 is MNHEY and CDR2 SMNVEV (reference sequence). CDR3 DNA: TGTGCCAGCAGTTCCGGGACTAGCGGGGACAATGAGCAGTTCTTC. This encodes CASSSGTSGDNEQFF.

The chain combines TRBV28 with TRBJ1-2; TRBD1 is a possible D gene (5 bases). CDR3 length equals 14 residues. Germline lookup yields CDR1 MDHEN and CDR2 SYDVKM. Trimming pared 7 bases from V and 2 bases from J, leaving 14 bases between. The DNA for the CDR3 is TGTGCCAGCAACGGGGGTCGGCACAACTATGGCTACACCTTC. Translation: CASNGGRHNYGYTF.

This sequence joins TRBV2 and TRBJ2-3; 7 positions match TRBD2. This CDR3 spans 11 amino acids. V was clipped by 8 bases and J by 14 bases; unmatched bases: 10. CDR1 SNHLY and CDR2 FYNNEI come from the germline V gene. The CDR3 DNA reads as TGTGCCAGCCGGGCGGGGGTGGCGCGGTATTTT. Translation: CASRAGVARYF.

V gene TRBV27 combines with J gene TRBJ1-1; D not resolved. Germline V gene lookup returns CDR1 MNHEY and CDR2 SMNVEV (reference sequence). The CDR3 is 15 residues long. Trimming pared 2 bases from V and 4 bases from J, leaving 14 bases between. For the CDR3, the DNA is TGTGCCAGCAGTTTAGCCCCTACAGCCCCCACTGAAGCTTTCTTT. Translated, it gives CASSLAPTAPTEAFF.

This clone was seen only once. J is TRBJ2-7 and V is TRBV7-6, with 10 bases matching TRBD2. This CDR3 contains 16 residues. Trimming removed 2 bases from V and 2 bases from J; junction bases left unmatched: 6. Germline loops: CDR1 SGHVS, CDR2 FNYEAQ. The DNA for the CDR3 is TGTGCCAGCAGCTTACTAGCGGGAGAGGTGACCTACGAGCAGTACTTC. This gives the protein CASSLLAGEVTYEQYF.

CDR3 region: CASSSTGTGNSPLHF. The CDR3 DNA is TGTGCCAGCAGTTCAACCGGGACAGGGAATTCACCCCTCCACTTT. The chain recombines TRBV6-5 with TRBJ1-6, with TRBD1 matching over 9 bases. The CDR3 covers 15 residues. Germline values: CDR1 MNHEY, CDR2 SVGAGI. V was clipped by 4 bases and J by 7 bases; unmatched bases: 5.

The V call is TRBV28, the J call TRBJ1-6; 10 bases are shared with TRBD1. Looked up from germline, CDR1 is MDHEN and CDR2 is SYDVKM. The trim removed 5 bases at V and 7 bases at J, leaving 8 bases unmatched. The CDR3 contains 16 residues. The CDR3 DNA follows: TGTGCCAGCAGTCCGAGACAGGGGGCGGGAAATTCACCCCTCCACTTT. Amino acid sequence: CASSPRQGAGNSPLHF.

The rearrangement uses TRBV6-1 and TRBJ2-1; 10 bases are shared with TRBD2. With V trimmed by 4 bases and J by 4 bases, 7 bases remained unmatched. Per the germline V gene, CDR1 is MNHNS and CDR2 is SASEGT. This CDR3 is built from 16 residues. The CDR3 nucleotides are TGTGCCAGCAGTGCACCAGCGGGGGGGCTTTACAATGAGCAGTTCTTC. This codes for CASSAPAGGLYNEQFF.

The chain joins TRBV5-5 to TRBJ2-1; 12 bases align to TRBD2. Looked up from germline, CDR1 is SGHKS and CDR2 is YYEKEE (reference sequence). The J segment lost 4 bases and the V segment lost 0 bases, leaving 5 bases of the junction unmatched. The CDR3 loop spans 17 amino acids. The CDR3 nucleotides are TGTGCCAGCAGCTTGGTGGCTAGCGGGAGGGCGTACAATGAGCAGTTCTTC. As protein: CASSLVASGRAYNEQFF.

The chain couples TRBV5-3 to TRBJ2-2; 11 positions agree with TRBD2. TRBV5-3 is flagged as an ORF with uncertain function. Trimming at V came to 5 bases and at J to 6 bases, leaving 9 bases not matched to a gene. This CDR3 is built from 16 residues. CDR3 sequence: CARSTLAGGVPGELFF. The DNA of the CDR3 is TGTGCCAGAAGTACCCTAGCGGGAGGCGTTCCCGGGGAGCTGTTTTTT.

This clone occurred once. V and J are TRBV2 and TRBJ2-1, with D perhaps matching TRBD2 (5 bases). This CDR3 contains 16 residues. Germline CDR1 SNHLY, CDR2 FYNNEI. Trimming took off 4 bases at V and 0 bases at J, with 13 bases between the two ends. The CDR3 DNA reads TGTGCCAGCAGTGGATTACTAGGTGGCTCCTACAATGAGCAGTTCTTC. Translated, it gives CASSGLLGGSYNEQFF. Supplemented by reference TRBV2 and TRBJ2-1, the full variable domain reads EPEVTQTPSHQVTQMGQEVILRCVPISNHLYFYWYRQILGQKVEFLVSFYNNEISEKSEIFDDQFSVERPDGSNFTLKIRSTKLEDSAMYFCASSGLLGGSYNEQFFGPGTRLTVL.

V is TRBV10-3 and J is TRBJ1-1; TRBD1 matches at 10 bases. Germline values: CDR1 ENHRY, CDR2 SYGVKD. The V and J ends lost 3 bases and 0 bases, in that order; junction bases with no gene match: 7. The CDR3 is 17 residues long. The CDR3 here is CAISDMTGGSLNTEAFF. Here the CDR3 DNA reads TGTGCCATCAGTGATATGACAGGGGGCAGCTTGAACACTGAAGCTTTCTTT.

The chain joins TRBV28 to TRBJ2-7; 12 bases fit TRBD2. The CDR3 contains 17 residues. Germline CDR1 is MDHEN and CDR2 is SYDVKM. V dropped 8 bases and J dropped 3; count of bases not matched to a gene: 14. CDR3 DNA sequence: TGTGCCAGCCACACGCGGACTAGCGGGAAGAAGGTCTACGAGCAGTACTTC. Translating gives CASHTRTSGKKVYEQYF.

The genes are TRBV13 and TRBJ2-2; TRBD2 aligns across 11 bases. The CDR3 consists of 16 residues. From germline, CDR1 is PRHDT and CDR2 FYEKMQ (reference sequence). The V segment lost 5 bases and the J segment 6 bases; nucleotides outside the gene matches: 8. CDR3 nucleotide sequence: TGTGCCAGCAGCATCCTCTTAGCGGGAGGGCCCGGGGAGCTGTTTTTT. Translation: CASSILLAGGPGELFF.

V gene TRBV28 combines with J gene TRBJ1-5; weak D call: TRBD1 (6 bases). Germline V gene data show CDR1 as MDHEN and CDR2 as SYDVKM. The CDR3 sequence is 13 residues long. V was trimmed by 6 bases and J by 6 bases, leaving 12 bases between them. CDR3 sequence (DNA): TGTGCCAGCAGAACCGGGACATTTCAGCCCCAGCATTTT. It specifies CASRTGTFQPQHF.

The J gene is TRBJ1-5, the V gene TRBV28; D might be TRBD1 (6 bases). V dropped 5 bases and J dropped 0 bases, with 17 bases sitting between them. The CDR3 loop spans 17 amino acids. In germline, CDR1 is MDHEN, CDR2 SYDVKM. CDR3 loop: CASSVGGFLDSNQPQHF. In nucleotides, the CDR3 is TGTGCCAGCAGTGTTGGGGGCTTTCTCGATAGCAATCAGCCCCAGCATTTT. Full variable domain (missing parts from reference TRBV28 and TRBJ1-5): DVKVTQSSRYLVKRTGEKVFLECVQDMDHENMFWYRQDPGLGLRLIYFSYDVKMKEKGDIPEGYSVSREKKERFSLILESASTNQTSMYLCASSVGGFLDSNQPQHFGDGTRLSIL.

The CDR3 nucleotides read TGCAGTGCTAGCCTATCGGATACGCAGTATTTT. Translation gives CSASLSDTQYF. The chain recombines TRBV20-1 with TRBJ2-3; D gene uncertain. Germline CDR1 is DFQATT and CDR2 is SNEGSKA (reference sequence). Between the trimmed V and J ends, which lost 3 bases and 6 bases, there was a span of 7 bases. The CDR3 runs 11 residues.

This chain links TRBV2 with TRBJ2-7, with TRBD1 identical over 7 bases. This CDR3 is 14 amino acids long. The germline CDR1 and CDR2 sequences are SNHLY and FYNNEI. Unmatched junction bases numbered 5, after V lost 2 bases and J lost 4 bases. The CDR3 sequence is CASSELGTVYEQYF. CDR3 nucleotide sequence: TGTGCCAGCAGTGAATTGGGGACAGTATACGAGCAGTACTTC.

CDR3 region: CASSQELPGVGTNTGELFF. CDR3 bases: TGCGCCAGCAGCCAAGAGTTGCCAGGGGTTGGGACAAACACCGGGGAGCTGTTTTTT. The chain uses TRBV4-3 and TRBJ2-2, with a weak D call TRBD1 (6 bases). The germline gives CDR1 LGHNA, CDR2 YSLEER. Trimming took off 0 bases at V and 2 bases at J, with 19 bases between the two ends. The CDR3 length is 19 residues.

This chain links TRBV5-1 with TRBJ2-1, with 7 bases fitting TRBD2. The CDR3 is 14 residues long. The V segment lost 1 base and the J segment 4 bases; nucleotides outside the gene matches: 2. Germline CDR1 SGHRS, CDR2 YFSETQ. This chain's CDR3 is CASSLPGGYNEQFF. As DNA, the CDR3 is TGCGCCAGCAGCTTGCCGGGGGGATACAATGAGCAGTTCTTC.

J is TRBJ1-2 and V is TRBV7-8; 9 nucleotides match TRBD1. Germline lookup yields CDR1 SGHVS and CDR2 FQNEAQ. The V gene end was trimmed by 2 bases and the J gene end by 0 bases; junction bases not matched to a gene: 4. CDR3 size: 16 residues. CDR3 region: CASSLMGQGTNYGYTF. The CDR3 bases are TGTGCCAGCAGCTTAATGGGACAGGGCACTAACTATGGCTACACCTTC.

The genes are TRBV6-1 and TRBJ2-2; D is possibly TRBD2 (6 bases). The CDR3 has 14 residues. Trimming shortened V by 6 bases and J by 6 bases, and 14 bases separated the two germline ends. Germline V lookup: CDR1 MNHNS, CDR2 SASEGT. CDR3 region: CASRDGLLSGELFF. The CDR3 nucleotides read TGTGCCAGCAGGGACGGACTACTCTCCGGGGAGCTGTTTTTT.

The rearrangement links TRBV9 to TRBJ1-2; 11 positions agree with TRBD1. Germline loops: CDR1 SGDLS, CDR2 YYNGEE. The length of the CDR3 is 14 residues. J gave up 7 bases and V 2 bases, and 4 bases lay outside the gene matches. CDR3 sequence (DNA): TGTGCCAGCAGCGTCGGACAGGGGGCGGGTGGCTACACCTTC. Translated, it gives CASSVGQGAGGYTF.

The chain employs TRBV25-1 and TRBJ2-1, with TRBD2 matching over 10 bases. The V and J ends lost 2 bases and 8 bases, in that order; junction bases with no gene match: 9. Germline loops: CDR1 MGHDK, CDR2 SYGVNS. The CDR3 totals 16 residues. This chain's CDR3 is CASSEPFSGRSDEQFF. The CDR3, as DNA: TGTGCCAGCAGTGAACCTTTTAGCGGGAGGAGCGATGAGCAGTTCTTC.

This clone was found a few times. The V and J genes are TRBV5-4 and TRBJ2-4, with D possibly TRBD1 on 6 matching bases. V gave up 4 bases and J gave up 10 bases, with 15 bases separating them. The CDR3 extends over 13 amino acids. Germline CDR1 SGHNT, CDR2 YYREEE (reference sequence). The CDR3 sequence: CASSVDARGIQYF. CDR3 DNA sequence: TGTGCCAGCAGCGTTGATGCGAGGGGGATTCAGTACTTC.

CDR3 amino acids: CASSQAGTPIKQYF. The CDR3 DNA sequence: TGTGCCAGCAGCCAAGCCGGGACACCCATCAAGCAGTACTTC. The genes are TRBV14 and TRBJ2-7; a weak D match, TRBD1 (6 bases). The V gene's germline CDR1 is SGHDN and CDR2 FVKESK. Deletions cut 1 base from V and 8 bases from J, with 15 bases between. The CDR3 covers 14 residues.

The J gene is TRBJ2-7, the V gene TRBV7-9; no firm D call. CDR3 length: 13 amino acids. Germline V CDR1 and CDR2: SEHNR, FQNEAQ (reference sequence). V was pared by 0 bases and J by 5 bases, with 8 bases between. In DNA, the CDR3 is TGTGCCAGCAGCTTAGCGTCCCCAGACGAGCAGTACTTC. Translated, it gives CASSLASPDEQYF.

The chain is built from TRBV10-3 and TRBJ2-1, with 11 nucleotides matching TRBD2. The CDR3 totals 13 residues. V shed 9 bases, J shed 7 bases, and the junction held 5 bases outside the gene matches. The germline gives CDR1 ENHRY, CDR2 SYGVKD. In DNA, the CDR3 is TGTGCCATGGGGGGACTAGCGGATAATGAGCAGTTCTTC. It encodes CAMGGLADNEQFF.

This clone was seen only a few times. The V gene is TRBV7-9, the J gene TRBJ1-1; D possibly corresponds to TRBD1 (5 bases). Germline loops: CDR1 SEHNR, CDR2 FQNEAQ (reference sequence). V gave up 5 bases and J gave up 1 base, with 17 bases separating them. CDR3 length: 16 amino acids. The CDR3 sequence: CASSPGDRTPNTEAFF. CDR3 sequence (DNA): TGTGCCAGCAGCCCGGGGGACCGGACGCCGAACACTGAAGCTTTCTTT.

The J gene is TRBJ2-1, the V gene TRBV14; 8 bases agree with TRBD1. The CDR3 consists of 19 residues. V trimming: 0 bases; J trimming: 1 base; junction bases outside the gene matches: 11. Germline CDR1 SGHDN, CDR2 FVKESK. The CDR3 protein is CASSQDLTSGGRSYNEQFF. In nucleotides, the CDR3 is TGTGCCAGCAGCCAAGATTTAACCTCAGGGGGCAGGTCCTACAATGAGCAGTTCTTC. Full variable domain (rest looked up from reference TRBV14 and TRBJ2-1): EAGVTQFPSHSVIEKGQTVTLRCDPISGHDNLYWYRRVMGKEIKFLLHFVKESKQDESGMPNNRFLAERTGGTYSTLKVQPAELEDSGVYFCASSQDLTSGGRSYNEQFFGPGTRLTVL.